Presented here are 7 T cell receptor beta chains from one specimen sequenced in a study of regulatory T cells in long-lasting Graves disease. Building of the TCR beta libraries involved iRepertoire HTBI primers and Arm-PCR of CDR3 regions. Each CDR3 protein is one row after TCRdb ran MiXCR on the multiplex PCR reads. The sample has about 620,000 distinct CDR3 sequences, roughly 15% seen once. Regarding time point: newly diagnosed GD, antithyroid drugs for less than 3 months. Generation of the TCR library employed RNA extracted from PBMCs. The same data also contributed to another study, on T cells in Graves' hyperthyroidism and ophthalmopathy.

The material was peripheral blood mononuclear cells (PBMCs), obtained at new diagnosis, from a patient treated with antithyroid drugs. These receptors all come from a woman under 40 with Graves disease.

This clonotype occurred a few times. The chain couples TRBV20-1 to TRBJ2-1; 12 bases match TRBD2. The end of the DNA aligns better with TRBJ2-5, so the J call may be wrong. CDR3 length: 15 residues. Germline V gene lookup returns CDR1 DFQATT and CDR2 SNEGSKA (reference sequence). CDR3 coding DNA: TGCAGTGCTATACCCCTAGCGGGAGGGCAAGAGACCCAGTACTTC. Protein product: CSAIPLAGGQETQYF.

This sequence joins TRBV5-1 and TRBJ1-1; D is undetermined. CDR1 is SGHRS and CDR2 is YFSETQ in the germline V gene. This CDR3 region has 14 residues. V gave up 2 bases and J gave up 4 bases, with 12 bases separating them. This chain's CDR3 is CASSLQTRATEAFF. The CDR3 bases are TGCGCCAGCAGCTTACAAACGAGGGCCACTGAAGCTTTCTTT.

The J gene is TRBJ1-4, the V gene TRBV4-1, with 8 positions matching TRBD1. CDR1 and CDR2 from the germline V gene are MGHRA and YSYEKL. Losses at the gene ends were 0 bases for V and 8 bases for J; bases not matched to a gene: 11. This CDR3 contains 17 residues. Here the CDR3 DNA reads TGCGCCAGCAGCCAAGATATCCCAGGGGGCGTAAGAGAAAAACTGTTTTTT. It yields the protein CASSQDIPGGVREKLFF.

This clonotype was found a few times. This chain joins TRBV3-1 and TRBJ2-7; no clear D gene. CDR1 is LGHDT and CDR2 is YNNKEL in the germline V gene (reference sequence). V was clipped by 1 base and J by 2 bases, with 9 bases between them. The CDR3 loop spans 14 amino acids. This chain's CDR3 is CASSQGQPPYEQYF. DNA of the CDR3: TGTGCCAGCAGCCAAGGGCAGCCCCCCTACGAGCAGTACTTC.

This clonotype was counted ten times or more. The chain couples TRBV19 to TRBJ1-1; D may be TRBD1 (5 bases). Germline V lookup: CDR1 LNHDA, CDR2 SQIVND (reference sequence). CDR3 length equals 14 residues. Trimming left V 1 base short and J 10 bases short, with 16 bases between. The CDR3 nucleotides read TGTGCCAGTAGTATAGGCCGCTTGGTTGGGGCAGCTTTCTTT. Protein product: CASSIGRLVGAAFF.

Ten or more counts support this clonotype. V is TRBV6-5 and J is TRBJ1-1; 8 bases line up with TRBD1. V shed 1 base and J 3 bases; nucleotides not matched to a gene: 1. CDR1 and CDR2 (germline): MNHEY, SVGAGI. This CDR3 region has 14 residues. DNA of the CDR3: TGTGCCAGCAGTTACTACAGGGGGGACACTGAAGCTTTCTTT. Translated, it gives CASSYYRGDTEAFF.

This clonotype was recorded a few times. The chain is built from TRBV7-9 and TRBJ2-3, with a tentative D call TRBD2 (6 bases). CDR3 size: 18 residues. Trimming shortened V by 5 bases and J by 2 bases, and 23 bases separated the two germline ends. The germline CDR1 and CDR2 sequences are SEHNR and FQNEAQ (reference sequence). In nucleotides, the CDR3 is TGTGCCAGCAGCGTTGACTCGGGACTCAGACTTATCACAGATACGCAGTATTTT. It encodes CASSVDSGLRLITDTQYF.